This T cell receptor beta chain was retrieved from a study of technical replicates of blood from a few donors. V lost 3 bases, J lost 3 bases, and 17 bases lay in between. The CDR3 loop spans 16 amino acids. In germline, CDR1 is SEHNR, CDR2 FQNEAQ (reference sequence). This table comes from immunoSEQ multiplex PCR, and its TCRdb copy is limited to in-frame clones, with some not included. The sample includes roughly 76,000 clones, around 94% of them seen just once. There are a few counts of this clone. The sequenced sample was T cells isolated from PBMCs. This clonotype originated in a human donor in good health. The chain couples TRBV7-9 to TRBJ1-1, with a possible D match to TRBD1 (5 bases). The chain's CDR3 is CASSFSGWGKDTEAFF. In DNA form, the CDR3 reads TGTGCCAGCAGCTTTTCAGGGTGGGGAAAGGACACTGAAGCTTTCTTT.